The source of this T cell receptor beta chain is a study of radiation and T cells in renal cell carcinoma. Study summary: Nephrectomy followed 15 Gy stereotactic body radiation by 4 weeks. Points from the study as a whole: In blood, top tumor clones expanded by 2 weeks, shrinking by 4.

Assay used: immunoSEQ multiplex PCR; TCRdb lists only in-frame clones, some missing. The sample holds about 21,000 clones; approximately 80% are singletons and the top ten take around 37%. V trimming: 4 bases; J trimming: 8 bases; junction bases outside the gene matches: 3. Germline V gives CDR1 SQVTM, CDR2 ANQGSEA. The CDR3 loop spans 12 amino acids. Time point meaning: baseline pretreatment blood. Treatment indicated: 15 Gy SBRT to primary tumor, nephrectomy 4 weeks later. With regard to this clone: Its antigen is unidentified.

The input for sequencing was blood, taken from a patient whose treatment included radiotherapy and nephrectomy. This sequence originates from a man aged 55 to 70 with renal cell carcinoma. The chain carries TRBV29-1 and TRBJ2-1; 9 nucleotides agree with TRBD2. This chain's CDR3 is CSVVSGSDEQFF. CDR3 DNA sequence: TGCAGCGTTGTTAGCGGGAGTGATGAGCAGTTCTTC.